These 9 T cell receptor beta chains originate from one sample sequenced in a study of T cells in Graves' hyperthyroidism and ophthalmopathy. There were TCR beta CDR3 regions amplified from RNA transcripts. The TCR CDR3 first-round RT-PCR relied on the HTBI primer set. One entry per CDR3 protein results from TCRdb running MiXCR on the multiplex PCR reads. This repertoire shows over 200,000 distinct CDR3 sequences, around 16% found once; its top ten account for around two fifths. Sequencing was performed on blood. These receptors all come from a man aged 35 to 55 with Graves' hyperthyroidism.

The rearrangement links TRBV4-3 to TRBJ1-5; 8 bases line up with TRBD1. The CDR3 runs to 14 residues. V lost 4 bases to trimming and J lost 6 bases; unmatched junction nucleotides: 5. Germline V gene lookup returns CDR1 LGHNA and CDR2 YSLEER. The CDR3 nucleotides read TGCGCCAGCAGCCTGCACGACAGGGGTCAGCCCCAGCATTTT. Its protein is CASSLHDRGQPQHF.

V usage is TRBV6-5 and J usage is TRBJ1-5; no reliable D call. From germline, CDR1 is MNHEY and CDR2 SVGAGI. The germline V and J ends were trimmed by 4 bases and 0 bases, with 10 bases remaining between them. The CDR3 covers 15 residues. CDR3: CASSWTMPSNQPQHF. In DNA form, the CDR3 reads TGTGCCAGCAGTTGGACGATGCCTAGCAATCAGCCCCAGCATTTT.

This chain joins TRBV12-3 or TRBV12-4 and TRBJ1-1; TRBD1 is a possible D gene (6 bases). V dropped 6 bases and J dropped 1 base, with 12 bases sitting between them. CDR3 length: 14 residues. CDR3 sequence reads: CASSYQDRNTEAFF. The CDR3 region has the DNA TGTGCCAGCAGCTACCAGGACAGGAACACTGAAGCTTTCTTT.

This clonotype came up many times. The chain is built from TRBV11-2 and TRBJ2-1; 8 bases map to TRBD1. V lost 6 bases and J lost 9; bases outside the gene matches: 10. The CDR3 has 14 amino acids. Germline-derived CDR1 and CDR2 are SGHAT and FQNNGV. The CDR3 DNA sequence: TGTGCCAGCAGACGGCCGACAGGGGTCCTTGAGCAGTTCTTC. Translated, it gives CASRRPTGVLEQFF.

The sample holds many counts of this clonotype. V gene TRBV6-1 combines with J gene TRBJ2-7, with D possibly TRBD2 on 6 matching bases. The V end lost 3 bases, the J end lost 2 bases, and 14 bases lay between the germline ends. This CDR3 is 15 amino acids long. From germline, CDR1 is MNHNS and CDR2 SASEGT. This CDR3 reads CASSEREMSAYEQYF. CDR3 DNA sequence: TGTGCCAGCAGTGAGCGGGAAATGTCAGCCTACGAGCAGTACTTC.

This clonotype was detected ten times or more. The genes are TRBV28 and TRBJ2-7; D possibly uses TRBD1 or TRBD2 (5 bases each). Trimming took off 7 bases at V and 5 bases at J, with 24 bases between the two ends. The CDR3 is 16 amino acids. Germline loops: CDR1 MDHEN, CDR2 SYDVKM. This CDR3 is CASTGTETLSGHEQYF. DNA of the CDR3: TGTGCCAGCACCGGGACCGAGACCCTAAGTGGCCACGAGCAGTACTTC.

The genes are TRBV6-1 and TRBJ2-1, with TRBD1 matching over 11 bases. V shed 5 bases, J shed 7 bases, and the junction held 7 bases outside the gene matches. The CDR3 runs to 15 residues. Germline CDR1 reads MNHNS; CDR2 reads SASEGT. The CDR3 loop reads CASSTWDRGGNEQFF. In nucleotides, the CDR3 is TGTGCCAGCAGTACCTGGGACAGGGGGGGGAATGAGCAGTTCTTC.

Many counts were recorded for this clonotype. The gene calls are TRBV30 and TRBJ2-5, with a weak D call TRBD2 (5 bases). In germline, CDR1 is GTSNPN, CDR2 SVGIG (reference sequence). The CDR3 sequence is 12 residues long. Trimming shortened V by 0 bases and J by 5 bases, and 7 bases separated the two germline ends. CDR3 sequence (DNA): TGTGCCTGGAGTGTAAGGAGGGAGACCCAGTACTTC. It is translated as CAWSVRRETQYF.

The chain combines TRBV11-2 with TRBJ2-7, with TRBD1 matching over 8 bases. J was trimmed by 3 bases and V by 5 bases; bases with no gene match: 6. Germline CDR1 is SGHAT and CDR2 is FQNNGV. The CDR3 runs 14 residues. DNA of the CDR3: TGTGCCAGCAGCGATGTTACAGGGGGCTACGAGCAGTACTTC. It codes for CASSDVTGGYEQYF.